The clone carrying this TCR beta chain was detected once. The antigen remains unidentified. CDR1 is LNHDA and CDR2 is SQIVND in the germline V gene (reference sequence). The CDR3 is 17 residues long. These data come from a study of cytomegalovirus exposure and HLA in healthy donors. Study-wide results and caveats: In vitro assays verified that three CMV-associated chains recognized CMV antigens specifically.

Participants comprised healthy donors of bone marrow. Primers: 60 Vbeta forward and 13 Jbeta reverse. The table came from immunoSEQ multiplex PCR; TCRdb's copy has only in-frame clones and leaves some out. The sample lists around 190,000 clones; roughly 85% were seen once. V usage is TRBV19 and J usage is TRBJ2-5, with 7 bases aligning to TRBD1. With the DNA end fitting TRBJ2-7 better, the J assignment may be wrong. The sample was PBMCs. The clonotype comes from a woman aged 25-40 years in good health and CMV-seropositive. CDR3 sequence (DNA): TGTGCCAGTAGTATGGCCTCCTTTGTGGGCAGGGGGACCGAGCAGTACTTC. It yields the protein CASSMASFVGRGTEQYF.